This T cell receptor (beta chain) was retrieved from a study of graft-versus-host responses after intestinal transplantation. Turning to the study itself: Grafts were multivisceral, liver-intestinal, or isolated intestinal. Every one of the recipients received anti-thymocyte globulin induction and afterwards took tacrolimus and steroids for about 3 years. Study conclusions and caveats: GvH clones appeared in recipient marrow, some first in ileum or blood. Among circulating GvH clones, peak levels were associated with early post-transplant declines in HvG clones.

Sequenced by immunoSEQ multiplex PCR; TCRdb stores in-frame clones only, minus some. Among more than 95,000 clones listed, 87% were seen once. Germline V gene data show CDR1 as MNHEY and CDR2 as SVGAGI. V lost 5 bases, J lost 1 base, and 8 bases lay in between. CDR3 length equals 13 residues. This clone was seen a few times. Its target is not known. The chain couples TRBV6-5 to TRBJ1-1; D call uncertain. The sequenced sample was unstimulated CD4+ T cells sorted from spleen or lymph node cells, obtained before intestinal transplant. The receptor was derived from a human donor who received an intestinal transplant. CDR3 sequence reads: CASSTEKNTEAFF. CDR3 bases: TGTGCCAGCAGTACGGAGAAGAACACTGAAGCTTTCTTT.